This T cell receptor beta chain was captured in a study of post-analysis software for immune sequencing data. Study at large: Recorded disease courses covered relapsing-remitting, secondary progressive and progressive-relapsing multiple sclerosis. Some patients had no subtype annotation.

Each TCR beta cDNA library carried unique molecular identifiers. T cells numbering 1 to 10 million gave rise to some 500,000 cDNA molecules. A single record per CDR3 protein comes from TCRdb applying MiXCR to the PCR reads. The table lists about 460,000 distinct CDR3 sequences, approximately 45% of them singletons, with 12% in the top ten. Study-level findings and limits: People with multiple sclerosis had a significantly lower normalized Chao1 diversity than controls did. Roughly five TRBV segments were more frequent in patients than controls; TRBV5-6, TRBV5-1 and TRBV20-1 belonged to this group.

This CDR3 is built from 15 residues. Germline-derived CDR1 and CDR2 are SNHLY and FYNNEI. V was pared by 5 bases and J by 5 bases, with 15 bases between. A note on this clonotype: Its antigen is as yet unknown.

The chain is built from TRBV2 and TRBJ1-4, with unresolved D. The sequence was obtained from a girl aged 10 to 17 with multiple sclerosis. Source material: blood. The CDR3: CASSYIGRPNEKLFF. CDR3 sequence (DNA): TGTGCCAGCAGTTACATCGGACGGCCGAATGAAAAACTGTTTTTT.